What follows describes a single T cell receptor beta chain. Both TCR beta VDJ combination and CDR3 sequence profiling were carried out. Genomic DNA was the template for this profiling. TCRdb re-derived calls from the reads in MiXCR, one entry per CDR3 protein. Among 400,000 to 450,000 distinct CDR3 sequences listed, roughly 68% were seen once. V was clipped by 2 bases and J by 6 bases; unmatched bases: 4. This CDR3 has 13 residues. The sample originates from a study of CD8+CD57+ T cells in acquired aplastic anemia. The genes are TRBV12-3 or TRBV12-4 and TRBJ2-7, with 7 bases aligning to TRBD1. The sample comprised sorted CD4+, CD8+, or CD8+CD57+ T cells (not recorded which) from PBMCs. The sequence derives from a human donor in good health, serving as a control. CDR3 coding DNA: TGTGCCAGCAGTTTAACAGGGGTCGTCGAGCAGTACTTC. Protein: CASSLTGVVEQYF.